This record looks at one T cell receptor (beta chain) sequence and its context. In this sample, this clone turned up a few times. What antigen it recognizes has not been identified. No quality values exist for individual bases; no much larger clone is one base distant. The immunoSEQ Assay was used to sequence TCR beta CDR3 regions from DNA. As for the original processing: To compute T cell density, TCR beta template counts were normalized to usable DNA, which was estimated by amplifying housekeeping genes. Using the preseqR package, richness was estimated by extrapolating to 120,000 templates for tissue samples and 400,000 templates for PBMC samples. Clonality was calculated as one minus Pielou's evenness. Differential abundance testing on productive amino-acid clonotypes, with a minimum total count of 5 and an alpha of 0.1, was used to identify tissue-enriched TCRs. Repertoire overlap between compartments was quantified with the Jaccard Index and Morisita Overlap Index. GLIPH clustered TCR beta CDR3s with public tetramer-defined viral CDR3s; viral motifs required at least three viral sequences plus V-gene enrichment. TCRdb took this table from immuneACCESS and kept in-frame rearrangements with V and J called. Such tables lack part of the clones; where checked against another copy, unresolved V genes explain under half of the gap, and the rest is unexplained. That table supplies the V and J calls and clone size; D and trimming were determined from the DNA. The sample includes roughly 84,000 clones, with around 90% observed a single time. 20% to 25% of the sample is taken by the ten largest.

This specimen comes from a study of T cells in localized non-small cell lung cancer (dated by TCRdb to about 2020). Broadly, across the study: Comparing tumors with uninvolved tumor-adjacent lungs, the study looked at the T cell repertoires of fewer than 250 patients with early-stage NSCLC. All 236 NSCLC patients in the cohort were treatment-naive and had localized lung tumors that were resected. Of the NSCLC patients, about 130 were male and approximately 99 were female, and the mean age was around 66 years.

CDR1 MDHEN and CDR2 SYDVKM were looked up in the germline V gene. The CDR3, cysteine through phenylalanine, is 15 amino acids long. Only the CDR3 region is kept as DNA, spanning 45 bases read in frame from base 1. A distance of 16 bases separates the germline ends of V and J, which lose 6 bases and 7 bases respectively. Overall study outcomes, separate from this receptor: Longer overall survival was associated with higher T cell density in blood, whereas shorter survival was associated with higher clonality in adjacent lung. Multi-region tumor sequencing was not performed, so intratumor heterogeneity could not be excluded. A median of 57 of the top 100 tumor clones were detected in paired uninvolved adjacent lung, and 28 of these tumor clones were also found among the top 100 clones of the paired uninvolved adjacent lung. Uninvolved tumor-adjacent lung showed the highest T cell clonality, higher than tumor, which suggests more focused antigenic responses in the uninvolved tumor-adjacent lung. Because the study design was exploratory, TCR variables were selected using unadjusted p-values without false-discovery rate correction.

At diagnosis, peripheral blood, uninvolved tumor-adjacent lung and tumor were collected and were preserved as a mix of fresh-frozen and FFPE material. Blood samples were analyzed as peripheral blood mononuclear cells for TCR repertoire profiling. The chain uses TRBV28 and TRBJ1-6; the D gene is possibly TRBD1, with 6 bases matching. The input for sequencing was peripheral blood, taken before any cancer treatment. This TCR was recovered from a woman aged 40 to 75 with stage I squamous cell lung carcinoma. The DNA sequence follows: TGTGCCAGCAGCTACACCTCGGGGGGCAATTCACCCCTCCACTTT. Its protein is CASSYTSGGNSPLHF. The CDR3 plus the reference TRBV28 and TRBJ1-6 genes for the other parts give the full variable domain: DVKVTQSSRYLVKRTGEKVFLECVQDMDHENMFWYRQDPGLGLRLIYFSYDVKMKEKGDIPEGYSVSREKKERFSLILESASTNQTSMYLCASSYTSGGNSPLHFGNGTRLTVT.